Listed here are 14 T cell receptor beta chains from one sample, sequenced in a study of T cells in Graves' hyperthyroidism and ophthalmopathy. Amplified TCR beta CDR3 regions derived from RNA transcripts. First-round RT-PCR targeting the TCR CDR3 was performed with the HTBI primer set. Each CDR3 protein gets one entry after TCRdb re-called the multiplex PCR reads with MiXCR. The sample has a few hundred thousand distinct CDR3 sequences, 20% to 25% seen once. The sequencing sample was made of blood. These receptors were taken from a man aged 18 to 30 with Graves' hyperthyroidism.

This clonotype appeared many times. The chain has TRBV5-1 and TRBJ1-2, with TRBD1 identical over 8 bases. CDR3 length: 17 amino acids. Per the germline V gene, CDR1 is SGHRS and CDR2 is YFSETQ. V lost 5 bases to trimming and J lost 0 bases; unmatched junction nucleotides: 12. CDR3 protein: CASRDRDSSPPNYGYTF. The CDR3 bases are TGCGCCAGCAGGGACAGGGATTCCTCACCCCCTAACTATGGCTACACCTTC.

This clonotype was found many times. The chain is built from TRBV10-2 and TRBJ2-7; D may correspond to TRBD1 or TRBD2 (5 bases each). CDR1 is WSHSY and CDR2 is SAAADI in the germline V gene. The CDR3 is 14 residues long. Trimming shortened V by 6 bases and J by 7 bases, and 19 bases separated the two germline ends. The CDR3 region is CASSFRESWGEQYF. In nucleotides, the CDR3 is TGCGCCAGCAGCTTCCGGGAAAGTTGGGGGGAGCAGTACTTC.

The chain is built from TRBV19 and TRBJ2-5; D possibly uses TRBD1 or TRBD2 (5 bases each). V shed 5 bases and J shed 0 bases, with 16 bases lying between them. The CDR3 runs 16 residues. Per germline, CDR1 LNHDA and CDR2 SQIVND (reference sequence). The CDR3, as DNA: TGTGCCAGTAGTCCTAGTTTTGGGGACGACCAAGAGACCCAGTACTTC. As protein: CASSPSFGDDQETQYF.

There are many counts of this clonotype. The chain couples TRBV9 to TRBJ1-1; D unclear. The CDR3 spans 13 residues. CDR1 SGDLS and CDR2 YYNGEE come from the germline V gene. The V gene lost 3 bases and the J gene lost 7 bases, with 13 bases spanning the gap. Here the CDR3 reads CASSAVLGNEAFF. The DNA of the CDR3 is TGTGCCAGCAGCGCTGTTCTGGGGAATGAAGCTTTCTTT. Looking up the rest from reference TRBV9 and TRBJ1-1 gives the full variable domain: DSGVTQTPKHLITATGQRVTLRCSPRSGDLSVYWYQQSLDQGLQFLIQYYNGEERAKGNILERFSAQQFPDLHSELNLSSLELGDSALYFCASSAVLGNEAFFGQGTRLTVV.

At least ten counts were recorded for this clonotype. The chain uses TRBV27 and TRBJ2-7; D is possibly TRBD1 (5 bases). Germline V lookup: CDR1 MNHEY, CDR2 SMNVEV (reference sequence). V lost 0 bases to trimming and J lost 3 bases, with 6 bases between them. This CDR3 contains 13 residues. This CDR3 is CASSLSQDYEQYF. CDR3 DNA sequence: TGTGCCAGCAGTTTATCACAGGACTACGAGCAGTACTTC.

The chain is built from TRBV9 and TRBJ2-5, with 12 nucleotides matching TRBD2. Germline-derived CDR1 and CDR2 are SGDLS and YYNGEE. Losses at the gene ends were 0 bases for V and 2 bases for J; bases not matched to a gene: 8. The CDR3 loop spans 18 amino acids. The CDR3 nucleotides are TGTGCCAGCAGCGTAGCGCCGGGACTAGCGGGCCCTCAAGAGACCCAGTACTTC. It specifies CASSVAPGLAGPQETQYF.

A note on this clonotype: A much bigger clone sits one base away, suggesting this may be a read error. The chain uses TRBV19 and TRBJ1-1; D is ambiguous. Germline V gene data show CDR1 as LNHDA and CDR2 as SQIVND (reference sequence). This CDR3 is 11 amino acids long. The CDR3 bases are TGTGCCATCGCCGGGAGGACTGAATCTTTCTTT. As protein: CAIAGRTESFF.

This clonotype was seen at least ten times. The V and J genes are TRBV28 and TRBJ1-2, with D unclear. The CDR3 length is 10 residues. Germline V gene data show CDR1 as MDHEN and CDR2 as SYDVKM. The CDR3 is CGAGSYGYTF. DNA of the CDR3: TGTGGTGCGGGGTCCTATGGCTACACCTTC.

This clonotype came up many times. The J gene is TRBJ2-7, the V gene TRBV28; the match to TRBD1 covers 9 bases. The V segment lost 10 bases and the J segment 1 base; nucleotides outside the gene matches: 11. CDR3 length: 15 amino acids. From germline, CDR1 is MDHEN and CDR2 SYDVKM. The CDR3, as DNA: TGTGCCACCCTATCCCAGGACAGGGGTTCCTACGAGCAGTACTTC. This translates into CATLSQDRGSYEQYF.

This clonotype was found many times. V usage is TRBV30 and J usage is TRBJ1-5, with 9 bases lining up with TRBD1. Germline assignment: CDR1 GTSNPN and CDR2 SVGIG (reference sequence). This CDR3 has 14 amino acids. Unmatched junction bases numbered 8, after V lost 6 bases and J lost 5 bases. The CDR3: CACQTGGAHQPQHF. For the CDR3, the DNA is TGTGCCTGTCAAACAGGGGGCGCGCATCAGCCCCAGCATTTT.

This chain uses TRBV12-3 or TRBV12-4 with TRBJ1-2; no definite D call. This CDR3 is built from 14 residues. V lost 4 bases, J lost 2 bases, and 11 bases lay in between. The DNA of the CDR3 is TGTGCCAGCAGTTCGGGCTCACAGAACTATGGCTACACCTTC. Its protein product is CASSSGSQNYGYTF.

CDR3 loop: CASSLDQGHSYEQYF. DNA for the CDR3: TGCGCCAGCAGCTTGGACCAGGGGCATTCCTACGAGCAGTACTTC. The genes are TRBV5-1 and TRBJ2-7; perhaps TRBD1 as D (6 bases). The CDR3 runs to 15 residues. The V end was cut by 0 bases, the J end by 1 base, with 11 bases between. In germline, CDR1 is SGHRS, CDR2 YFSETQ.

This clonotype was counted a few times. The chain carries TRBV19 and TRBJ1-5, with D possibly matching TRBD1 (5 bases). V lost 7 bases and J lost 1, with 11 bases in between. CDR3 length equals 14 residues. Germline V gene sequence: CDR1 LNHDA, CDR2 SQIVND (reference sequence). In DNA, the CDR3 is TGTGCCAGTAAGGGGAGTACAAGCAATCAGCCCCAGCATTTT. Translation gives CASKGSTSNQPQHF. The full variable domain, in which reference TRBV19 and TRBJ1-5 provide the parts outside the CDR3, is DGGITQSPKYLFRKEGQNVTLSCEQNLNHDAMYWYRQDPGQGLRLIYYSQIVNDFQKGDIAEGYSVSREKKESFPLTVTSAQKNPTAFYLCASKGSTSNQPQHFGDGTRLSIL.

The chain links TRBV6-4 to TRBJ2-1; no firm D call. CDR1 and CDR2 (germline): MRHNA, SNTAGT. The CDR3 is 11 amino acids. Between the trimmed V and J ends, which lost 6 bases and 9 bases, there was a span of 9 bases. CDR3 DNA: TGTGCCAGCAGCCCTTCGGTTGAGCAGTTCTTC. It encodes CASSPSVEQFF.